This entry describes one TCR beta chain. From the 5' RACE reads, TCRdb lists one entry per CDR3 protein and no DNA. The ten most abundant clones cover roughly 2.6% of a sample with around 370,000 distinct CDR3 sequences. This specimen comes from a study of monozygotic twins with inflammatory bowel disease. CDR3 length: 15 residues. Germline values: CDR1 LGHNA, CDR2 YSLEER. The sample comprised blood. The clonotype originates from a human donor with ulcerative colitis or Crohn's disease, or a healthy co-twin of an affected twin (not recorded which). V is TRBV4-3 and J is TRBJ2-1; TCRdb names TRBD2, which stays unverified in the absence of DNA. The chain's CDR3 is CASSQESGGAGEQFF.